Detailed here is one TCR beta chain. The data stem from a study of monozygotic twins with inflammatory bowel disease. The CDR3 loop spans 17 amino acids. Germline CDR1 reads MGHRA; CDR2 reads YSYEKL. TCRdb reworked the 5' RACE reads into one entry per CDR3 protein, no DNA. The table for this sample gives approximately 400,000 distinct CDR3 sequences. The origin of this receptor is a human donor with ulcerative colitis or Crohn's disease, or a healthy co-twin of an affected twin (not recorded which). The chain has TRBV4-1 and TRBJ2-1; the D call from TCRdb, TRBD1, cannot be confirmed without DNA. Sequencing used blood. This CDR3 is CASSQGGGRTSYNEQFF.